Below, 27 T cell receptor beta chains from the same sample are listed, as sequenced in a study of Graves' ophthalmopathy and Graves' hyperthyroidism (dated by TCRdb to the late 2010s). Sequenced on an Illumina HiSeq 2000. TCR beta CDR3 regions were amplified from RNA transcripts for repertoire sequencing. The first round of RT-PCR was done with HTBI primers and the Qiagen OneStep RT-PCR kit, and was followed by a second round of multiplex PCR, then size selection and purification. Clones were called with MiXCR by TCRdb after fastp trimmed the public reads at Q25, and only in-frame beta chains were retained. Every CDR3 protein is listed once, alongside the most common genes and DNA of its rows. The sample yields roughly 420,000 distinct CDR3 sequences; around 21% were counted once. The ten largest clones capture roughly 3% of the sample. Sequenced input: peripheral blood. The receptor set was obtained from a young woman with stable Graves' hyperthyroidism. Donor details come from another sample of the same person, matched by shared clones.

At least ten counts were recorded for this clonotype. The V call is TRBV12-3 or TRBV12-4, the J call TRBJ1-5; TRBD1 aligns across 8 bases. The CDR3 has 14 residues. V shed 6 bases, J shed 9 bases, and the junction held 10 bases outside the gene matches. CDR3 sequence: CASSYGQGPRPQHF. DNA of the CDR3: TGTGCCAGCAGCTACGGACAGGGCCCCCGGCCCCAGCATTTT.

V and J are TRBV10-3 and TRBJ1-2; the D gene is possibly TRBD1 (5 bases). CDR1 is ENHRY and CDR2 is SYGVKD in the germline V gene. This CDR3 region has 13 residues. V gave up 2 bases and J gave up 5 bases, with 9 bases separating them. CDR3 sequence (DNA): TGTGCCATCAGTGAGCCCGGGACGTATGGCTACACCTTC. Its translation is CAISEPGTYGYTF.

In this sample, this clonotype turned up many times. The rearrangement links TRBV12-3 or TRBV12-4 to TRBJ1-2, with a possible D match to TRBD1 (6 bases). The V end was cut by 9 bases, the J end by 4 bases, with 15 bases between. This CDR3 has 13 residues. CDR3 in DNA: TGTGCCAGTAGGGGGGGGACGGGCTATGGCTACACCTTC. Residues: CASRGGTGYGYTF.

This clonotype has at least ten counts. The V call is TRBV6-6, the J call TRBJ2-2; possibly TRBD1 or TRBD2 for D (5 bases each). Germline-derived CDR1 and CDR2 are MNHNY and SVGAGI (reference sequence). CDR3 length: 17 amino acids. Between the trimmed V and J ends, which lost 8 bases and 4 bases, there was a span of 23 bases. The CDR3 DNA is TGTGCCAGCCCTGAGAGGGCAGGGACGGATGTCACCGGGGAGCTGTTTTTT. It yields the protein CASPERAGTDVTGELFF.

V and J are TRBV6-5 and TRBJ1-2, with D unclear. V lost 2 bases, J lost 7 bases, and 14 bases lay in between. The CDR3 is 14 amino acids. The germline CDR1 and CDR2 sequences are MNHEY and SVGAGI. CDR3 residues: CASSYGQDPRGYTF. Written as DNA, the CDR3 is TGTGCCAGCAGTTACGGTCAGGACCCTCGTGGCTACACCTTC.

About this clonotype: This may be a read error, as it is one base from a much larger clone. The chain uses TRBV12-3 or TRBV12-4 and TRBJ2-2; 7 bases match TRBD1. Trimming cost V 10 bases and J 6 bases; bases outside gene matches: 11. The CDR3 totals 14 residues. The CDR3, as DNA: TGTGCCATCAAGCAGGGGGTCAGGGCCGGGGAGCTGTTTTTT. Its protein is CAIKQGVRAGELFF.

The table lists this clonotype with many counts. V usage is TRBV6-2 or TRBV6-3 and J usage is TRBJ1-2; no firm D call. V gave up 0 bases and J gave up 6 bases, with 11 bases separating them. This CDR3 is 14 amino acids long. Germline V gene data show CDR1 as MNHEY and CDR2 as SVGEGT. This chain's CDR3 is CASSYSHTVDGYTF. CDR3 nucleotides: TGTGCCAGCAGTTACTCCCACACTGTCGATGGCTACACCTTC.

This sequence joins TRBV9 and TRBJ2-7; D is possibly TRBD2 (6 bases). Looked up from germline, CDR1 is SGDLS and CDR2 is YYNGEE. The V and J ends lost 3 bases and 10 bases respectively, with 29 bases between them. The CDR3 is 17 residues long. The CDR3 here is CASSAPRASVRFEDQYF. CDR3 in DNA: TGTGCCAGCAGCGCTCCTCGGGCTAGCGTGAGATTTGAAGATCAGTACTTC.

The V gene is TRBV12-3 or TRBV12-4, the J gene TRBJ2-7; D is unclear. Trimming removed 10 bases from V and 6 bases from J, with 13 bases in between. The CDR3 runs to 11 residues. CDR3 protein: CAISLGTEQYF. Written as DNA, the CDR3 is TGTGCCATCAGCCTAGGTACCGAGCAGTACTTC.

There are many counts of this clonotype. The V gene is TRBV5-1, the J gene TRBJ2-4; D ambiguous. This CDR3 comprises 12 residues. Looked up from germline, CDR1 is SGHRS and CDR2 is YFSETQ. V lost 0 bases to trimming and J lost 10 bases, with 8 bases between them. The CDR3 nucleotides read TGCGCCAGCAGCTTGGACGATAGGATTCAGTACTTC. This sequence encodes CASSLDDRIQYF.

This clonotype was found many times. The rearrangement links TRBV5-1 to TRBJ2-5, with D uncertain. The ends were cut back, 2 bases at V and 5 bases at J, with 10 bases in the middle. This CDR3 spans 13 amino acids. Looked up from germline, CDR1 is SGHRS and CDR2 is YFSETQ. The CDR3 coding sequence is TGCGCCAGCAGCTTCAGGAGTGGTGAGACCCAGTACTTC. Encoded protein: CASSFRSGETQYF.

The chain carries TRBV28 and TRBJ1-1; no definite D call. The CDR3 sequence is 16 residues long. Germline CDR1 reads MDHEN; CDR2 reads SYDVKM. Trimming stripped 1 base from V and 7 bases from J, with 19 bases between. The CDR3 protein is CASSLSPGNGVVEAFF. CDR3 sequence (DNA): TGTGCCAGCAGTTTATCCCCCGGAAATGGGGTAGTTGAAGCTTTCTTT.

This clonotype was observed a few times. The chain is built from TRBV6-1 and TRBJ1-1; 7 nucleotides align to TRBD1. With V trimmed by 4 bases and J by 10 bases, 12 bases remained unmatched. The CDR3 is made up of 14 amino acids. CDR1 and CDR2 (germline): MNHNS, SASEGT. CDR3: CASSGQGTNVGAFF. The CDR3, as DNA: TGTGCCAGCAGTGGACAGGGTACAAATGTTGGAGCTTTCTTT.

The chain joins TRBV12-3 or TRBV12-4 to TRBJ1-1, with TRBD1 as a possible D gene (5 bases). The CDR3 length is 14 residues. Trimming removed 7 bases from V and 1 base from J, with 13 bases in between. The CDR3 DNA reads TGTGCCAGCATCTTGAGACAGCCGAACACTGAAGCTTTCTTT. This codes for CASILRQPNTEAFF.

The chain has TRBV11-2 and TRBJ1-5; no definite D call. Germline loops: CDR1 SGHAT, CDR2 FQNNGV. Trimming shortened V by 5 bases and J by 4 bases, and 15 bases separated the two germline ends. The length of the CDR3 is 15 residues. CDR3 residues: CASSPGGRTNQPQHF. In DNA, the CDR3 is TGTGCCAGCAGCCCGGGTGGCAGAACAAATCAGCCCCAGCATTTT.

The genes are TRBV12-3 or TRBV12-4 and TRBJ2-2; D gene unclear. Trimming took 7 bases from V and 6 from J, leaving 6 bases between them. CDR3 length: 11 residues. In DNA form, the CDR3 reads TGTGCCAGCACCCAGGCCGGGGAGCTGTTTTTT. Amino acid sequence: CASTQAGELFF.

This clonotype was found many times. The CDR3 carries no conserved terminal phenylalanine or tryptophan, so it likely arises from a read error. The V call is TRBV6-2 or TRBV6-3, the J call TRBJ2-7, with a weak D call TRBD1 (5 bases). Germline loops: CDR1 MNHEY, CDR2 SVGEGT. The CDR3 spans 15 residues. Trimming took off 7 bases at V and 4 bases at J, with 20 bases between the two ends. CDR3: CASTGARAEQYEQYL. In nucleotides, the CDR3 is TGTGCCAGCACTGGGGCCCGAGCAGAACAATACGAGCAGTACCTC.

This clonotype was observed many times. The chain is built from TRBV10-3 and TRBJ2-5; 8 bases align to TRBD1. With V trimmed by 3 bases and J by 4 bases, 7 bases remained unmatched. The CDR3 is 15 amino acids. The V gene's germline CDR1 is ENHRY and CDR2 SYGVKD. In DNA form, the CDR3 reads TGTGCCATCAGTGATAGTCAGGGGGCTCGAGAGACCCAGTACTTC. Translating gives CAISDSQGARETQYF.

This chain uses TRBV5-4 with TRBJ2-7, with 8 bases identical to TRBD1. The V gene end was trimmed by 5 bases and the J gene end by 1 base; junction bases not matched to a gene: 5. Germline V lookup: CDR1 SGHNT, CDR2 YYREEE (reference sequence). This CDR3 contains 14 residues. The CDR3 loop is CASRPGQDSYEQYF. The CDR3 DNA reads TGTGCCAGCAGACCGGGACAGGATTCCTACGAGCAGTACTTC.

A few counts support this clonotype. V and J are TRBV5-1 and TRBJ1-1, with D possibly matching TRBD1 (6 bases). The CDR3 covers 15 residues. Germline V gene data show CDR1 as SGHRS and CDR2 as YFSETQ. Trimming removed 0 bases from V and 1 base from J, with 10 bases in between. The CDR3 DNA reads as TGCGCCAGCAGCTTGGGGTTACAGGGGAACACTGAAGCTTTCTTT. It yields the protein CASSLGLQGNTEAFF.

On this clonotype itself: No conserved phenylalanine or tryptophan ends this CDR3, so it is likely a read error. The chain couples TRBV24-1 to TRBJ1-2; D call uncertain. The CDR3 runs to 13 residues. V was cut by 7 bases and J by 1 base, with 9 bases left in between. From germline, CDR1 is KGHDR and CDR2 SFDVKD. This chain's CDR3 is CATSEVGNYGYTY. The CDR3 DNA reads TGTGCCACCAGCGAGGTGGGTAACTATGGCTACACCTAC.

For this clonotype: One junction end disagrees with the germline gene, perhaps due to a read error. The CDR3 DNA sequence: TGTGCCTGGAGTTTCAAGTTCAGCCAGCGGGATCTGTTTTTT. Translation gives CAWSFKFSQRDLFF. The V call is TRBV30, the J call TRBJ2-2, with 7 bases fitting TRBD2. Germline CDR1 is GTSNPN and CDR2 is SVGIG (reference sequence). There are 14 residues in the CDR3.

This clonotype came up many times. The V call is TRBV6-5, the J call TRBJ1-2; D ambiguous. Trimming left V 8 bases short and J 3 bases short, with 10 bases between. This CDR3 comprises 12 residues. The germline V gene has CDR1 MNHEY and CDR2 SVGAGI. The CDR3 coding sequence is TGTGCCAGCGTTACTCGGGACTATGGCTACACCTTC. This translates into CASVTRDYGYTF.

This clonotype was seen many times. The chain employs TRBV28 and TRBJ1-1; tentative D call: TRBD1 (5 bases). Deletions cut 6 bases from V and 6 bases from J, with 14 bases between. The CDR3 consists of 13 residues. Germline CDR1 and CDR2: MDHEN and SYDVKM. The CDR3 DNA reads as TGTGCCAGCAGACCGCAGGGTTTCCCTGAAGCTTTCTTT. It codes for CASRPQGFPEAFF.

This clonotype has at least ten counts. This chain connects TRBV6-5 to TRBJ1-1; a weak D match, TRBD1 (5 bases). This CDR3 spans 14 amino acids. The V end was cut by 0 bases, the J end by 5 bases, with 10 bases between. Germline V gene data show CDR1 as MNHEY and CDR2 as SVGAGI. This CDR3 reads CASSYSAGWTEAFF. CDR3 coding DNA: TGTGCCAGCAGTTACTCGGCAGGGTGGACTGAAGCTTTCTTT.

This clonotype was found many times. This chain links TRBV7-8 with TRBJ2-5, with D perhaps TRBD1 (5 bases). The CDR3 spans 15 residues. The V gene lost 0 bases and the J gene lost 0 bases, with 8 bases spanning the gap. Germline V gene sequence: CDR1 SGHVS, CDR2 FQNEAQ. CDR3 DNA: TGTGCCAGCAGCTTAGCCAGGGCGTACCAAGAGACCCAGTACTTC. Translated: CASSLARAYQETQYF.

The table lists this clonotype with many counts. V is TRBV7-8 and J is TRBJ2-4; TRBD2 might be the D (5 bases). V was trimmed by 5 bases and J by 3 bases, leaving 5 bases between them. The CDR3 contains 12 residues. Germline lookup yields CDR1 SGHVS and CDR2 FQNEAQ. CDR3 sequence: CASSEGKNIQYF. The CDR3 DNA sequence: TGTGCCAGCAGCGAGGGCAAAAACATTCAGTACTTC. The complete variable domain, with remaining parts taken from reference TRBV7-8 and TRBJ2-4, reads GAGVSQSPRYKVAKRGQDVALRCDPISGHVSLFWYQQALGQGPEFLTYFQNEAQLDKSGLPSDRFFAERPEGSVSTLKIQRTQQEDSAVYLCASSEGKNIQYFGAGTRLSVL.